A single sample gave rise to the 6 T cell receptor beta chains below, sequenced in a study of OX40 agonist ivuxolimab in advanced cancers. The repertoire was sequenced with immunoSEQ multiplex PCR; TCRdb's copy has only in-frame clones and lacks some. The table records roughly 64,000 clones, around 88% of them present only once. The specimen was CD4+ or CD8+ T cells sorted from blood, collected in a trial of the OX40 agonist ivuxolimab. The receptors come from an adult with an advanced solid tumor such as melanoma, head and neck, liver or kidney cancer.

CDR3 residues: CSVLPGTGGKEQYF. The CDR3 region has the DNA TGCAGCGTGCTACCCGGGACAGGGGGAAAGGAGCAGTACTTC. The V gene is TRBV29-1, the J gene TRBJ2-7; 11 positions match TRBD1. V lost 6 bases and J lost 7; bases outside the gene matches: 11. The CDR3 is 14 amino acids. Germline values: CDR1 SQVTM, CDR2 ANQGSEA.

The chain carries TRBV7-6 and TRBJ2-7; 7 bases line up with TRBD1. The CDR3 has 14 residues. Germline V lookup: CDR1 SGHVS, CDR2 FNYEAQ. Trimming took 1 base from V and 2 from J; bases not matched to a gene: 2. CDR3 in amino acids: CASSLVTGAYEQYF. The CDR3 coding sequence is TGTGCCAGCAGCTTAGTAACAGGGGCCTACGAGCAGTACTTC.

The chain combines TRBV11-3 with TRBJ2-3; unclear D gene. This CDR3 is built from 13 residues. Germline V gene data show CDR1 as SGHNT and CDR2 as YENEEA. Trimming removed 5 bases at V and 2 bases at J, with 8 bases between. The CDR3 coding sequence is TGTGCCAGCAGCAAGCGAGTCACAGATACGCAGTATTTT. It codes for CASSKRVTDTQYF.

The genes are TRBV30 and TRBJ2-3; 7 nucleotides agree with TRBD1. This CDR3 contains 13 residues. J lost 5 bases, V lost 3 bases, and 5 bases had no gene match. CDR1 is GTSNPN and CDR2 is SVGIG in the germline V gene (reference sequence). The CDR3 DNA is TGTGCCTGGAGGCGACCAGGGGGAGATACGCAGTATTTT. It is translated as CAWRRPGGDTQYF.

V usage is TRBV5-1 and J usage is TRBJ2-3; D call uncertain. CDR1 SGHRS and CDR2 YFSETQ come from the germline V gene. The CDR3 is made up of 13 amino acids. V was pared by 4 bases and J by 6 bases, with 12 bases between. This chain's CDR3 is CASSNPGMDTQYF. The DNA of the CDR3 is TGCGCCAGCAGCAATCCCGGCATGGATACGCAGTATTTT. The full variable domain, rest sourced from reference TRBV5-1 and TRBJ2-3, is KAGVTQTPRYLIKTRGQQVTLSCSPISGHRSVSWYQQTPGQGLQFLFEYFSETQRNKGNFPGRFSGRQFSNSRSEMNVSTLELGDSALYLCASSNPGMDTQYFGPGTRLTVL.

The chain recombines TRBV18 with TRBJ2-5, with unresolved D. V was cut by 3 bases and J by 2 bases, with 7 bases left in between. Germline V CDR1 and CDR2: KGHSH, LQKENI. This CDR3 spans 13 amino acids. The CDR3 nucleotides read TGTGCCAGCTCACCCAGATTACAAGAGACCCAGTACTTC. It translates to CASSPRLQETQYF.